This is a list of T cell receptor beta chains from one sample in a study of cytomegalovirus exposure and HLA in healthy donors. Clones were read by immunoSEQ multiplex PCR, and TCRdb kept only the in-frame ones, dropping some. Altogether 100,000 or so clones are present, around four fifths being singletons, with the ten largest covering about 3.7%. Sequenced material: PBMCs. Every receptor here comes from a young man in good health and CMV-seropositive. Both conserved end residues are part of each CDR3. A D gene is named only where the DNA matches it firmly. Size values are once, few and many counts, or a class for expanded clones, and some rows have none.

-,TRBV30,TRBJ2-7,-,TGTGCCTGGCAATACTCCGACGAGCAGTACTTC,CAWQYSDEQYF
-,TRBV7-8,TRBJ2-3,-,TGTGCCAGCAGCCCCCCCAGGGGTGGGACAGATACGCAGTATTTT,CASSPPRGGTDTQYF
-,TRBV10-3,TRBJ2-2,TRBD1,TGTGCCGCCGGGACCGGGACAGGGGCGTTTGGGACCGGGGAGCTGTTTTTT,CAAGTGTGAFGTGELFF
-,TRBV13,TRBJ2-7,-,TGTGCCAGCAGCGCTACAGGTTTTCCACACGAGCAGTACTTC,CASSATGFPHEQYF
-,TRBV7-9,TRBJ2-3,TRBD2,TGTGCCAGCAGCTTCCCGACTAAAAGCGGGAGTAGTAGCACAGATACGCAGTATTTT,CASSFPTKSGSSSTDTQYF
-,TRBV5-4,TRBJ2-5,-,TGTGCCAGCAGCATTCAGGGAGGAGAGACCCAGTACTTC,CASSIQGGETQYF
-,TRBV5-4,TRBJ2-7,-,TGTGCCAGCAGCTCCTCCCGGGGGACAGTCTCCTACGAGCAGTACTTC,CASSSSRGTVSYEQYF
-,TRBV7-9,TRBJ2-3,TRBD1,TGTGCCAGCAGCCATAGTGAAGGGACAGGGGGACATACGCAGTATTTT,CASSHSEGTGGHTQYF
few,TRBV11-3,TRBJ2-7,-,TGTGCCAGCAGCTTAGGGGGGCCGGGAGAGCAGTACTTC,CASSLGGPGEQYF
-,TRBV5-5,TRBJ2-1,TRBD1,TGTGCCAGCAGCCCGGGACAGGGTTCCTACAATGAGCAGTTCTTC,CASSPGQGSYNEQFF
few,TRBV27,TRBJ2-7,TRBD1,TGTGCCAGCAGTCCTCCGGGACAGGTATACGAGCAGTACTTC,CASSPPGQVYEQYF
-,TRBV5-1,TRBJ2-2,-,TGCGCCAGCAGCTTTAGTCGGGACTGGAACACCGGGGAGCTGTTTTTT,CASSFSRDWNTGELFF
-,TRBV6-1,TRBJ2-7,TRBD2,TGTGCCAGCAGTGAAAGGGGCCCCTGGGCGGGAGTCTACGAGCAGTACTTC,CASSERGPWAGVYEQYF
-,TRBV5-6,TRBJ2-5,-,TGTGCCAGCAGCTGGGGGTTGGGGGGAGGCCCCCAAGAGACCCAGTACTTC,CASSWGLGGGPQETQYF
-,TRBV30,TRBJ2-5,-,TGTGCCTGGAGTTACCCCCTCGACAGACAAGAGACCCAGTACTTC,CAWSYPLDRQETQYF
few,TRBV30,TRBJ1-1,-,TGTGCCTGGAGTGTCAGGGAGGACACTGAAGCTTTCTTT,CAWSVREDTEAFF
-,TRBV7-9,TRBJ1-1,-,TGTGCCAGCAGCTTATTTTTGTTGGCCACCAAGAACACTGAAGCTTTCTTT,CASSLFLLATKNTEAFF
-,TRBV2,TRBJ1-4,-,TGTGCCAGCAGTGGCGGGAGTGAAAAACTGTTTTTT,CASSGGSEKLFF
-,TRBV4-1,TRBJ2-1,TRBD1,TGCGCCACCAGCCAAGAGGGGACAGGGATCTCCTACAATGAGCAGTTCTTC,CATSQEGTGISYNEQFF
-,TRBV6-6,TRBJ2-5,-,TGTGCCAGCAGACCCGGGGGATGGGAGACCCAGTACTTC,CASRPGGWETQYF
medium-sized,TRBV6-1,TRBJ1-1,-,TGTGCCAGCAGTGAAGGGCGTAACAGGAACACTGAAGCTTTCTTT,CASSEGRNRNTEAFF
-,TRBV7-2,TRBJ2-3,-,TGTGCCAGCAGCTTAGTTCTAGCGCCAAGTACGCAGTATTTT,CASSLVLAPSTQYF
-,TRBV9,TRBJ2-7,TRBD2,TGTGCCAGCAGCGTAGGGACTAGCGGAACCTACGAGCAGTACTTC,CASSVGTSGTYEQYF
-,TRBV10-2,TRBJ2-7,-,TGCGCCAGCAGTGAGTCGACACATTACGAGCAGTACTTC,CASSESTHYEQYF
-,TRBV6-6,TRBJ1-1,TRBD1,TGTGCCAGCAGACAAAGGGACAGATCTGAAGCTTTCTTT,CASRQRDRSEAFF
-,TRBV30,TRBJ2-5,TRBD2,TGTGCCTGGAGCTTCGGGGGCCCTGGGACTAGCGGGAGGGCGAACCAAGAGACCCAGTACTTC,CAWSFGGPGTSGRANQETQYF
-,TRBV10-3,TRBJ2-3,TRBD2,TGTGCCATCACCTCCGGGACTAGCGGGAGCGAGGGGACAGATACGCAGTATTTT,CAITSGTSGSEGTDTQYF
-,TRBV12-5,TRBJ2-7,-,TGTGCTAGTGGTTTGGTGACACTCTACGAGCAGTACTTC,CASGLVTLYEQYF
-,TRBV11-2,TRBJ2-7,TRBD2,TGTGCCAGCAGTCGCCGACTAGCGGGAGCCCACGAGCAGTACTTC,CASSRRLAGAHEQYF
-,TRBV19,TRBJ1-5,-,TGTGCCAGTAGTATTACACCAATCCAGCCCCAGCATTTT,CASSITPIQPQHF
-,TRBV19,TRBJ2-1,TRBD2,TGTGCCAGTTGGACTAGCGGCTACAATGAGCAGTTCTTC,CASWTSGYNEQFF
-,TRBV9,TRBJ1-1,TRBD1,TGTGCCAGCAGCGTCCGACAGGGGACGATGAACACTGAAGCTTTCTTT,CASSVRQGTMNTEAFF
-,TRBV7-9,TRBJ1-5,TRBD1,TGTGCCAGCAGCTCCCACCCCGTCAGGACAGGGGGTCAGCCCCAGCATTTT,CASSSHPVRTGGQPQHF
many,TRBV6-5,TRBJ2-7,-,TGTGCCAGCAGTTACTCGTTGGACAGCTCCTACGAGCAGTACTTC,CASSYSLDSSYEQYF
-,TRBV12-5,TRBJ2-1,TRBD1,TGTGCTAGTGGTTTGGGGGCAGGGGGCATAAGGGATGAGCAGTTCTTC,CASGLGAGGIRDEQFF
-,TRBV7-8,TRBJ2-7,-,TGTGCCAGCAGCTTAGGAAGGGAGTCCCTAGACTACGAGCAGTACTTC,CASSLGRESLDYEQYF
-,TRBV5-6,TRBJ2-1,-,TGTGCCAGCAGCGCCGTAGGGGTTGAGCAGTTCTTC,CASSAVGVEQFF
-,TRBV6-5,TRBJ2-7,-,TGTGCCAGCAGCCGGGTTAGCTCCTACGAGCAGTACTTC,CASSRVSSYEQYF
few,TRBV28,TRBJ1-5,TRBD1,TGTGCCAGTGCCGGGACAGCGGTGGTTGGCAATCAGCCCCAGCATTTT,CASAGTAVVGNQPQHF